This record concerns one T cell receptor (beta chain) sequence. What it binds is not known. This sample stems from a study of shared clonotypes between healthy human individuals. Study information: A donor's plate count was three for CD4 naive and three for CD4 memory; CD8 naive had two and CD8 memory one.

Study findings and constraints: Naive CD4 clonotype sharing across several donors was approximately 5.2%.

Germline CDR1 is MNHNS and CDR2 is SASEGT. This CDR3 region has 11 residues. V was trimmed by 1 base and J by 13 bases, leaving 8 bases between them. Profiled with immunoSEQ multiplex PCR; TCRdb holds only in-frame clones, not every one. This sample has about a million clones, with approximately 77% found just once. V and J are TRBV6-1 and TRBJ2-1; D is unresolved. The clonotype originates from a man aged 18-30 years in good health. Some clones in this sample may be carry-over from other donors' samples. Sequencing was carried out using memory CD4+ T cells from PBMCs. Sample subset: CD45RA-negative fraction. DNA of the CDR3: TGTGCCAGCAGTGAAGAGTTACCACAGTTCTTC. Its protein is CASSEELPQFF.